The following is a T cell receptor beta chain sequence with its context. The antigen is undetermined. CDR3 length: 18 amino acids. Germline lookup yields CDR1 LGHNA and CDR2 YSLEER. The V gene end was trimmed by 0 bases and the J gene end by 6 bases; junction bases not matched to a gene: 15. 60 Vbeta and 13 Jbeta primers were used in PCR. TCRdb's table, derived via immunoSEQ multiplex PCR, lists solely in-frame clones and lacks some. The profile shows 150,000 to 200,000 clones, 70% to 85% of them singletons. The data originate from a study of cytomegalovirus exposure and HLA in healthy donors. Broader study findings: Per published reports, the classifier diagnosed cytomegalovirus status with high specificity and sensitivity.

The sequence derives from a man in his fifties or sixties in good health and CMV-seropositive. The chain has TRBV4-3 and TRBJ2-5; 8 positions match TRBD2. Input material: PBMCs. CDR3 in DNA: TGCGCCAGCAGCCAAGACCCGCTGCGGGGGGCCGAGGTCCAGACCCAGTACTTC. This sequence encodes CASSQDPLRGAEVQTQYF.